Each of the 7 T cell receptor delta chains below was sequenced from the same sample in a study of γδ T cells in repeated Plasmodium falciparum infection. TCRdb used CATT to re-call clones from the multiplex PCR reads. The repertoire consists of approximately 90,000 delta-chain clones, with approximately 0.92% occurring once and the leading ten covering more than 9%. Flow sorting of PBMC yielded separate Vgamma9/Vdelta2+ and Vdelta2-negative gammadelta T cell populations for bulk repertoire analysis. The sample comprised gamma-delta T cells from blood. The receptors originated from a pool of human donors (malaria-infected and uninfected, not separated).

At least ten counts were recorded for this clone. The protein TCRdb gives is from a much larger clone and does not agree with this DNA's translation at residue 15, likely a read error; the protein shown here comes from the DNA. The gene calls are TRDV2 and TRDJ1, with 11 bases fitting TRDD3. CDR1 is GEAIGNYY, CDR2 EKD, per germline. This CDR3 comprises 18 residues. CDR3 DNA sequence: TGTGCCTGTGACACGTTAAGATATACTGGGGGATATACCGATGAACTCATCTTT. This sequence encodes CACDTLRYTGGYTDELIF.

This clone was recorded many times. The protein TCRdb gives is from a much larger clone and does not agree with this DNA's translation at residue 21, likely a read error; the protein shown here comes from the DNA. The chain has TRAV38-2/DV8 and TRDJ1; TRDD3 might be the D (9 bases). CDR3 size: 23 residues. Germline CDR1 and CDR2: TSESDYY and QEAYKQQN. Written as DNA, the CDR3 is TGTGCTTATAGGAGTAAGATTTCCTTCCTAGACCCTACTGGGGGACACGGGACCGATAAACCCATCTTT. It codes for CAYRSKISFLDPTGGHGTDKPIF.

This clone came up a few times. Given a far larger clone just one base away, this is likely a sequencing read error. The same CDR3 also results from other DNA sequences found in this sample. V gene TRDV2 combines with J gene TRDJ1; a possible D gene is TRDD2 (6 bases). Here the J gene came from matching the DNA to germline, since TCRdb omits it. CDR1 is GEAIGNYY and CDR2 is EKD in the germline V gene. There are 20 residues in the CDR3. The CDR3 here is CACKLYTPSRGLIYTDKLIF. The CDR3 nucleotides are TGTGCCTGCAAGCTCTACACTCCTTCCCGGGGACTTATTTACACCGACAAACTCATCTTT.

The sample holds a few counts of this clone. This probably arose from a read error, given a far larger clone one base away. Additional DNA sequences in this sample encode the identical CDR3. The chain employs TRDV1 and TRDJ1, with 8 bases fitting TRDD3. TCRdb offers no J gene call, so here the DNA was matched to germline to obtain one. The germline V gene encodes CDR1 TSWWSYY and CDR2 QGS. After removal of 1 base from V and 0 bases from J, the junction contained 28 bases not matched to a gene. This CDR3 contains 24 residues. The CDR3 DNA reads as TGTGCTCTTGGGGAACGTCCTGTAACGTGGGGATACCTATTAGGACAGCTGTACACCGATAAACTCATCTTT. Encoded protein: CALGERPVTWGYLLGQLYTDKLIF.

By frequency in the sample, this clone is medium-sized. CDR3 nucleotide sequence: TGTGCCTGTGACAGGCTCCGATACACCGATAAACTCATCTTT. Residues: CACDRLRYTDKLIF. The chain recombines TRDV2 with TRDJ1; D uncertain. Looked up from germline, CDR1 is GEAIGNYY and CDR2 is EKD. V was clipped by 2 bases and J by 0 bases, with 9 bases between them. CDR3 length: 14 amino acids.

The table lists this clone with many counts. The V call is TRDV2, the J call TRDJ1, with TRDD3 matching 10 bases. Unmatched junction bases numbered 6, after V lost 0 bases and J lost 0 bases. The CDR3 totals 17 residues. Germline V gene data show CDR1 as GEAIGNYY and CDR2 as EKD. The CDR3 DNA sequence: TGTGCCTGTGACACCGGGACTGGGGGATTCAACACCGATAAACTCATCTTT. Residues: CACDTGTGGFNTDKLIF.

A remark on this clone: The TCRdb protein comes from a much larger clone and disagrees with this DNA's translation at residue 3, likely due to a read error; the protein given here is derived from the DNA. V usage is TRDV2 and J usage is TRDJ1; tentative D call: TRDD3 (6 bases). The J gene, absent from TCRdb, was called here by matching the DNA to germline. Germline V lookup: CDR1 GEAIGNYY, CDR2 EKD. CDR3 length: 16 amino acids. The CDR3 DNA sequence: TGTGCCCGTGACACCGACGCAGGGGGACCCACCGATAAACTCATCTTT. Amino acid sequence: CARDTDAGGPTDKLIF.